This TCR beta chain was retrieved from a study of blood T cell repertoires in COVID-19. The assay was immunoSEQ multiplex PCR, and TCRdb's table has in-frame clones only and misses some. This table has some 180,000 clones, roughly 91% appearing once. Per germline, CDR1 SGHNT and CDR2 YYREEE (reference sequence). This CDR3 has 18 amino acids. V gave up 3 bases and J gave up 6 bases; unmatched junction bases: 12. V gene TRBV5-4 combines with J gene TRBJ2-2, with TRBD2 identical over 12 bases. The specimen was peripheral blood. The sequence derives from a man aged 40-55 years with active or convalescent COVID-19. The CDR3 loop is CASSSGLAGTSYAGELFF. The CDR3, as DNA: TGTGCCAGCAGCTCAGGACTAGCGGGAACCAGTTATGCCGGGGAGCTGTTTTTT.